This T cell receptor (beta chain) appears in the sequencing data of a study of blood T cell repertoires in COVID-19. Turning to the study itself: Donors in the United States, Italy and Spain gave samples during acute or convalescent COVID-19. Sample material is recorded as cDNA or gDNA derived from T cells, B-cell-depleted T cells, or PBMCs.

This clone was detected a few times. The CDR3 runs to 12 residues. With 7 bases removed from V and 3 bases from J, the gap between germline ends came to 10 bases. Germline V CDR1 and CDR2: SGHDT, YYEEEE. Authors' processing steps: Estimates of nucleated cell counts were drawn from the amplification of reference gene primers. TCRdb's copy holds only in-frame clones and misses some; the assay was immunoSEQ multiplex PCR. V, J and clone size are those of that table, while D and trimming were read from the DNA. In the table there are around 320,000 clones, just under 90% of which are singletons. This study enrolled people aged 18 to 89 from around 26 US geographic areas.

The sequenced material came from PBMCs or T cells enriched from blood (not recorded which). V is TRBV5-6 and J is TRBJ2-5; possibly TRBD2 for D (5 bases). This TCR came from a woman between 50 and 59 years old who had been exposed to COVID-19. CDR3 bases: TGTGCCAGCGCCCTGCGGGAAGAGACCCAGTACTTC. It codes for CASALREETQYF.